This entry features one T cell receptor beta chain sequence. V lost 3 bases and J 4 bases, leaving 12 bases between the germline ends. CDR3 length: 14 residues. Germline V gene data show CDR1 as KGHSH and CDR2 as LQKENI. The PCR had 60 Vbeta and 13 Jbeta primers. Profiling relied on immunoSEQ multiplex PCR, and the TCRdb table lists in-frame clones only, not all of them. The sample carries about 120,000 clones, roughly 70% recorded once. These data come from a study of cytomegalovirus exposure and HLA in healthy donors. Study details: The study's early data release held roughly 91 million unique TCRs from HLA-typed donors.

This receptor was taken from a man aged 35-49 years in good health and CMV-seropositive. The V call is TRBV18, the J call TRBJ1-1; D possibly corresponds to TRBD1 (6 bases). Sequences were obtained from PBMCs. The CDR3 region is CASSPPEQGTEAFF. The CDR3 DNA sequence: TGTGCCAGCTCACCCCCGGAACAGGGCACTGAAGCTTTCTTT.